This TCR beta chain was retrieved from a study of blood T cells in healthy people across ages (dated by TCRdb to between 2015 and 2017). Some background on the complete study: In model experiments, roughly one uniquely barcoded TCR beta cDNA molecule per two T cells was captured by template switching. To track age-related changes in TCR beta repertoire diversity, the study relied on deep sequencing normalized with unique cDNA molecular identifiers. The donors were divided into four age groups: young (average about 15 years), middle-aged (around 41), aged (approximately 62) and long-lived (about 79). To avoid experimental bias, donors of different ages were randomly spread across the sequencing lanes. Two additional independent replicas of 1 million unique cDNA reads from the same blood draw were analyzed for two donors (one aged 18 to 29 and one aged 80 or older). The paper as a whole reports these results and caveats: As age increased, observed TCR beta diversity per million T cells dropped in a roughly linear way, and a significant reduction was already evident by age about 40. Compared with the aged group, the long-lived group had more naive CD4+ T cells, fewer expanded clones and increased TCR diversity, a pattern suggesting age selection. The CMV infection status of donors was not known, potentially confounding age-related changes in expanded clonotypes. Bulk unsorted PBMC profiling prevented conclusive comparison of naive and antigen-experienced compartments. Estimates of total diversity based on one million sequenced T cells were regarded as lower bounds and as underestimates. A strong correlation was found between observed TCR beta diversity and the percentage of naive T cells measured by flow cytometry.

Systemically healthy Caucasian individuals from Russia, some 40 in total and aged about 6 to 90 years, were included as donors. Ten milliliters of peripheral blood were collected from each donor into EDTA-treated Vacutainer tubes. Ficoll-Paque density-gradient centrifugation was used to isolate PBMCs, with at least 6.5 million per sample. Total RNA was extracted from PBMCs with Trizol reagent, with at least 6 micrograms obtained per sample. For every donor, flow cytometry on a PBMC aliquot measured the percentage of naive CD45RAhigh/CD27high T cells. Comments on this clonotype: This receptor's antigen is unknown. Base qualities were left out, and no much larger clone turns up one base away.

Trimming removed 6 bases from V and 3 bases from J, leaving 12 bases between the germline ends. The cysteine opens and the phenylalanine closes a CDR3 of 13 amino acids. Just CDR3 DNA is preserved here, 39 bases in frame from base 1. For CDR1 and CDR2, the germline V gene lists SGHTA and FQGNSA. The method behind the library was 5' RACE. The sequencer was an Illumina HiSeq 2500. A second PCR of roughly 7 to 12 cycles was run with a J-beta primer mix and a sample-barcoded 5' primer. A template-switch 5' adaptor carrying 12 random nucleotides introduced a unique molecular identifier onto each TCR beta cDNA molecule. At least 3 million CDR3-containing paired-end reads were obtained from each sample. First-strand cDNA synthesis was performed from all RNA using the Mint cDNA synthesis kit, with priming by a TRBC-specific oligonucleotide. All cDNA was treated with uracil-DNA glycosylase and then went through a first 18-cycle PCR with the universal primers M1SS and BC2_uni_R. The authors' analysis ran thus. Normalization of each sample was performed by random selection of 1 million high-quality reads, each carrying a distinct molecular identifier. Reads sharing molecular identifiers were discarded rather than binned into consensus sequences. CDR3 identification, clonotype clustering and error correction used MiTCR with a Q25 quality threshold and the strictest error-elimination algorithm. Lower-bound total TCR beta diversity was estimated with a nonparametric unseen species model using Euler transformation. Starting from the raw public reads, TCRdb applied fastp trimming at Q25, assembled clones with MiXCR and retained in-frame beta chains. All rows with the same CDR3 protein become a single entry with the most common DNA and genes. TCRdb assigned the V and J calls; the authors' analysis was not used. This sample gives 550,000 to 700,000 distinct CDR3 sequences in total; 25% to 30% of them show up just once. The ten largest clones take up approximately 18% of the sample.

The chain joins TRBV7-2 to TRBJ2-7; possibly the D gene is TRBD2, per 6 matching bases. Sequencing was carried out using blood. This TCR was recovered from a woman in her 70s in good health. The CDR3 here reads CASRTAGGYEQYF. The DNA reads as follows: TGTGCCAGCAGGACGGCCGGGGGCTACGAGCAGTACTTC.